The T cell receptor beta chain under discussion was sequenced for a study of T cells after yellow fever vaccination. The length of the CDR3 is 15 residues. In germline, CDR1 is SGHVS, CDR2 FNYEAQ. Trimming took off 1 base at V and 4 bases at J, with 12 bases between the two ends. The table lists this clonotype with a few counts. Antigen specificity is unknown. Study-level findings and limits: The presence of abundant clonotypes contaminating from the bulk population was possible in FACS-sorted repertoires. A limited proportion of clonotypes was detected within both the CD4 and CD8 compartments. A weaker secondary response peaked on day 5, the primary on day 15.

TCRdb called the 5' RACE reads again in MiXCR, with one record for every CDR3 protein. The table lists about 360,000 distinct CDR3 sequences, about 6% of them singletons, with approximately 16% in the top ten. This TCR derives from a man aged 25 to 40 who received the YFV17D yellow fever vaccine. Sequenced material: PBMCs, taken 5 days after the yellow fever booster vaccination. The chain uses TRBV7-6 and TRBJ2-3, with D possibly matching TRBD1 (6 bases). This chain's CDR3 is CASSLVLGAADTQYF. The DNA of the CDR3 is TGTGCCAGCAGCTTAGTTTTGGGGGCCGCAGATACGCAGTATTTT.